Listed here is a single T cell receptor beta chain. The antigen remains undetermined. Profiling relied on immunoSEQ multiplex PCR, and the TCRdb table lists in-frame clones only, not all of them. The table shows 2 million to 2.5 million clones, with around 92% occurring only once. The CDR3 length is 16 residues. CDR1 SGHVS and CDR2 FQNEAQ come from the germline V gene. V was clipped by 6 bases and J by 0 bases, with 15 bases between them. This entry comes from a study of shared clonotypes between healthy human individuals. The study drew all its donors from Caucasian adults living in Nashville, Tennessee. The investigators split CD4+ cells into a CD45RA+ naive subset and a CD45RA-negative memory subset. Study-level points and caveats: Some clonotypes were shared by all four sorted-subset donors, while others were not shared. The non-shared ones had lower generation probabilities than the shared ones.

The sample comprised naive CD4+ T cells from PBMCs. The sample's subset: CD45RA+ positively selected. The genes are TRBV7-8 and TRBJ2-1; possible D gene TRBD2, 5 bases. This receptor was identified in a man between 18 and 35 years old in good health. Some clones in this sample may be carry-over from other donors' samples. The DNA for the CDR3 is TGTGCCAGCAGATTCGGGTGGACTCGCTCCTACAATGAGCAGTTCTTC. It yields the protein CASRFGWTRSYNEQFF.